This T cell receptor beta chain was recorded in a study of shared clonotypes between healthy human individuals. In germline, CDR1 is MGHDK, CDR2 SYGVNS. The junction had 8 bases not matched to a gene; V was cut back by 5 bases and J by 7 bases. The CDR3 runs 15 residues. Sequenced by immunoSEQ multiplex PCR; TCRdb stores in-frame clones only, minus some. The table records roughly 2,000,000 clones, 80% to 95% of them present only once. CD8 cells classed as naive were CD45RO-negative and positively selected for CCR7, excluding terminally differentiated effector memory CD45RA+ cells. The study enrolled healthy HIV-negative adults without recent acute infections or vaccinations as donors. As to this clone: The antigen remains undetermined.

Regarding the study as a whole: Researchers found naive subsets generally carried larger estimated richness than memory subsets.

The sample taken for sequencing was naive CD8+ T cells from PBMCs. The receptor's source is a man between 18 and 29 years old in good health. Some clones in this sample may be carry-over from other donors' samples. This chain uses TRBV25-1 with TRBJ2-1; 10 bases map to TRBD2. CDR3 nucleotide sequence: TGTGCCAGCAGTCGATTTCCGGGACTAGCGAATGAGCAGTTCTTC. It translates to CASSRFPGLANEQFF.